The 18 T cell receptor beta chains in this list originate from one sample, sequenced in a study of blood T cell repertoires in COVID-19. Libraries were prepared by immunoSEQ multiplex PCR; TCRdb keeps only in-frame clonotypes and omits some of them. This sample carries about 60,000 clones, around 87% of them seen once, and the ten largest clones take about 12%. The source material was peripheral blood. The receptors were sampled from a man between 60 and 75 years old with active COVID-19.

This chain joins TRBV4-3 and TRBJ2-7; a weak D match, TRBD2 (6 bases). This CDR3 region has 17 residues. Germline V gene lookup returns CDR1 LGHNA and CDR2 YSLEER. V was trimmed by 1 base and J by 4 bases, leaving 20 bases between them. DNA for the CDR3: TGCGCCAGCAGCCAAGGTCTCGGGACTCCGCCAGGTTACGAGCAGTACTTC. The encoded protein is CASSQGLGTPPGYEQYF.

The rearrangement joins TRBV30 to TRBJ2-7; 10 bases match TRBD1. The CDR3 is 15 residues long. V lost 1 base to trimming and J lost 2 bases; unmatched junction nucleotides: 5. The V gene's germline CDR1 is GTSNPN and CDR2 SVGIG (reference sequence). The DNA of the CDR3 is TGTGCCTGGAGTGCTGACAGGGGGCCCACCTACGAGCAGTACTTC. Amino acids: CAWSADRGPTYEQYF.

The chain has TRBV4-1 and TRBJ2-7; TRBD1 might be the D (6 bases). V dropped 1 base and J dropped 5 bases, with 21 bases sitting between them. CDR3 size: 17 residues. Germline V gives CDR1 MGHRA, CDR2 YSYEKL. CDR3 protein: CASSQGVWGRQVHEQYF. In DNA form, the CDR3 reads TGCGCCAGCAGCCAAGGGGTCTGGGGACGACAGGTTCACGAGCAGTACTTC.

This sequence joins TRBV29-1 and TRBJ2-3; TRBD1 aligns across 8 bases. Per germline, CDR1 SQVTM and CDR2 ANQGSEA. This CDR3 has 14 amino acids. Trimming cost V 6 bases and J 4 bases; bases outside gene matches: 9. The CDR3 nucleotides are TGCAGCGTAACCCAGGGGGCGGTGGCAGATACGCAGTATTTT. Translated, it gives CSVTQGAVADTQYF.

The chain carries TRBV2 and TRBJ1-6; unclear D gene. V lost 0 bases, J lost 9 bases, and 18 bases lay in between. This CDR3 is 17 amino acids long. CDR1 is SNHLY and CDR2 is FYNNEI in the germline V gene. CDR3 DNA sequence: TGTGCCAGCAGTGAAGCGCGGGCTAGAGACATCACTTCACCCCTCCACTTT. Its translation: CASSEARARDITSPLHF.

The V call is TRBV20-1, the J call TRBJ2-7, with D perhaps matching TRBD2 (6 bases). The CDR3 runs to 14 residues. Trimming removed 3 bases from V and 5 bases from J, with 17 bases in between. Germline V CDR1 and CDR2: DFQATT, SNEGSKA (reference sequence). CDR3: CSASRPGLQNEQYF. As DNA, the CDR3 is TGCAGTGCTAGTCGTCCGGGACTCCAAAACGAGCAGTACTTC.

The chain recombines TRBV30 with TRBJ1-6, with D maybe TRBD1 (6 bases). CDR3 size: 17 residues. Trimming took 0 bases from V and 4 from J, leaving 16 bases between them. Germline V CDR1 and CDR2: GTSNPN, SVGIG (reference sequence). The CDR3 here is CAWSVVDWTAYNSPLHF. The CDR3 nucleotides are TGTGCCTGGAGTGTCGTCGACTGGACAGCTTATAATTCACCCCTCCACTTT.

This clone came up a few times. The chain has TRBV5-8 and TRBJ2-1, with D possibly matching TRBD2 (6 bases). This CDR3 is built from 17 residues. The V end was cut by 2 bases, the J end by 4 bases, with 19 bases between. The V gene's germline CDR1 is SGHTS and CDR2 YDEGEE. The CDR3 DNA sequence: TGTGCCAGCAGCTTCGCGGGGTCTGTCGAAGGTTACAATGAGCAGTTCTTC. It is translated as CASSFAGSVEGYNEQFF.

The V and J genes are TRBV29-1 and TRBJ1-1; a possible D gene is TRBD1 (5 bases). There are 16 residues in the CDR3. The V end was cut by 1 base, the J end by 0 bases, with 15 bases between. The germline CDR1 and CDR2 sequences are SQVTM and ANQGSEA. CDR3 protein: CSVEVNRRGVNTEAFF. Here the CDR3 DNA reads TGCAGCGTTGAAGTTAACAGAAGGGGCGTGAACACTGAAGCTTTCTTT.

This clone has only one observation. This chain links TRBV5-1 with TRBJ1-4; no definite D call. With 1 base removed from V and 4 bases from J, the gap between germline ends came to 8 bases. Germline CDR1 reads SGHRS; CDR2 reads YFSETQ. This CDR3 has 14 amino acids. DNA for the CDR3: TGCGCCAGCAGCTTGAGAGCTAATAATGAAAAACTGTTTTTT. It yields the protein CASSLRANNEKLFF. Variable domain in full (rest from reference TRBV5-1 and TRBJ1-4): KAGVTQTPRYLIKTRGQQVTLSCSPISGHRSVSWYQQTPGQGLQFLFEYFSETQRNKGNFPGRFSGRQFSNSRSEMNVSTLELGDSALYLCASSLRANNEKLFFGSGTQLSVL.

The chain couples TRBV5-6 to TRBJ1-2, with D possibly matching TRBD1 (6 bases). Germline V gene lookup returns CDR1 SGHDT and CDR2 YYEEEE. This CDR3 has 15 residues. With 4 bases removed from V and 4 bases from J, the gap between germline ends came to 17 bases. Here the CDR3 DNA reads TGTGCCAGCAGCCATGGGACACCGAACTTCTATGGCTACACCTTC. This sequence encodes CASSHGTPNFYGYTF.

The J gene is TRBJ2-7, the V gene TRBV19, with 9 bases that match TRBD1. Losses at the gene ends were 3 bases for V and 2 bases for J; bases not matched to a gene: 5. The CDR3 spans 15 residues. The V gene's germline CDR1 is LNHDA and CDR2 SQIVND (reference sequence). The chain's CDR3 is CASSIRTGVAYEQYF. CDR3 nucleotide sequence: TGTGCCAGTAGTATCCGGACAGGGGTGGCCTACGAGCAGTACTTC.

The V and J genes are TRBV15 and TRBJ1-5; 8 nucleotides match TRBD1. The CDR3 is 18 residues long. Germline loops: CDR1 LNHNV, CDR2 YYDKDF (reference sequence). J lost 5 bases, V lost 1 base, and 13 bases had no gene match. This CDR3 is CATSRAPATGGRDQPQHF. CDR3 DNA: TGTGCCACCAGCAGAGCCCCAGCCACAGGGGGAAGGGATCAGCCCCAGCATTTT.

The chain recombines TRBV5-1 with TRBJ2-1; TRBD1 is a possible D gene (6 bases). The CDR3 has 15 residues. Trimming removed 3 bases from V and 5 bases from J, with 15 bases in between. Germline V lookup: CDR1 SGHRS, CDR2 YFSETQ. CDR3 coding DNA: TGCGCCAGCAGCTCTGGGCCTAGGGGGAACAATGAGCAGTTCTTC. As protein: CASSSGPRGNNEQFF.

This clone was seen just once. The chain uses TRBV7-9 and TRBJ2-4; a possible D gene is TRBD1 (5 bases). V was cut by 5 bases and J by 7 bases, with 18 bases left in between. Per the germline V gene, CDR1 is SEHNR and CDR2 is FQNEAQ (reference sequence). The CDR3 is 15 residues long. CDR3 sequence reads: CASSIRTGSGNIQYF. In DNA, the CDR3 is TGTGCCAGCAGCATCCGGACCGGTTCAGGGAACATTCAGTACTTC.

This chain joins TRBV19 and TRBJ2-3, with 7 bases matching TRBD1. Unmatched junction bases numbered 12, after V lost 5 bases and J lost 7 bases. Per the germline V gene, CDR1 is LNHDA and CDR2 is SQIVND (reference sequence). CDR3 length: 15 amino acids. The CDR3 loop reads CASSQIQGTGHTQYF. CDR3 coding DNA: TGTGCCAGTAGTCAAATACAGGGGACGGGGCATACGCAGTATTTT.

This chain connects TRBV24-1 to TRBJ1-2; D not certain. The CDR3 is made up of 13 amino acids. Germline CDR1 is KGHDR and CDR2 is SFDVKD. Trimming removed 2 bases at V and 7 bases at J, with 10 bases between. The CDR3 is CATSDSWSLGYTF. The CDR3 region has the DNA TGTGCCACCAGTGATTCTTGGTCACTTGGCTACACCTTC.

The chain employs TRBV5-1 and TRBJ2-3, with 10 positions matching TRBD2. CDR3 length equals 15 residues. V was clipped by 3 bases and J by 2 bases; unmatched bases: 3. Germline loops: CDR1 SGHRS, CDR2 YFSETQ. The CDR3 DNA is TGCGCCAGCAGCTATGGACTAGCGGTCACAGATACGCAGTATTTT. This codes for CASSYGLAVTDTQYF.